This entry features one T cell receptor (beta chain) sequence. What it recognizes is unknown. The PCR used 60 Vbeta and 13 Jbeta primers. Per the original data handling: A later analysis counted about 80 million unique TCR beta chains, roughly 11 million shared. The assay was immunoSEQ multiplex PCR, and TCRdb's table has in-frame clones only and misses some. From that table come the V and J calls and clone size; the DNA was used to work out D and trimming. The repertoire has approximately 100,000 clones, around 80% of them found once; the top ten carry 2% to 2.5%. These data are taken from a study of cytomegalovirus exposure and HLA in healthy donors. General observations from the study: When a later analysis compared HLA-associated TCR beta chains with equally common others, the HLA-associated chains turned out to be more clonally expanded and to have lower generation probabilities. Another analysis was done later, and it associated 16,951 TCR beta sequences with HLA alleles at 0.05 false discovery rate.

V dropped 4 bases and J dropped 0 bases, with 11 bases sitting between them. The CDR3 totals 15 residues. CDR1 SGHRS and CDR2 YFSETQ come from the germline V gene. This TCR came from a man younger than 35 in good health and CMV-seronegative. The specimen was PBMCs. The chain uses TRBV5-1 and TRBJ1-5, with a possible D match to TRBD1 (5 bases). The CDR3 sequence is CASSLDSYSNQPQHF. The CDR3 bases are TGCGCCAGCAGCCTAGACAGTTATAGCAATCAGCCCCAGCATTTT.